The 9 T cell receptor beta chains below come from one sample, sequenced in a study of T cells in Graves' hyperthyroidism and ophthalmopathy. Amplification of TCR beta CDR3 regions was performed using RNA transcripts as template. Researchers ran a first-round RT-PCR on the TCR CDR3 using the HTBI primer set. TCRdb called the multiplex PCR reads again in MiXCR, with one record for every CDR3 protein. The profile shows around 350,000 distinct CDR3 sequences, about 20% of them singletons. The sample consisted of blood. Receptors originate from a woman aged 18-29 years with Graves' hyperthyroidism.

The sample holds many counts of this clonotype. The gene calls are TRBV15 and TRBJ2-5, with D perhaps matching TRBD1 (6 bases). The CDR3 runs 16 residues. V shed 3 bases and J shed 4 bases, with 18 bases lying between them. Germline assignment: CDR1 LNHNV and CDR2 YYDKDF (reference sequence). CDR3 DNA: TGTGCCACCAGCAGTCCTTCCCGATCAGGGGTAGAGACCCAGTACTTC. Translated: CATSSPSRSGVETQYF.

This clonotype was seen ten or more times. This chain connects TRBV15 to TRBJ2-7; no clear D. The CDR3 spans 14 residues. CDR1 and CDR2 (germline): LNHNV, YYDKDF (reference sequence). Trimming removed 1 base from V and 4 bases from J, with 11 bases in between. The DNA for the CDR3 is TGTGCCACCAGCAGAGCCTTGGACGCTTACGAGCAGTACTTC. As protein: CATSRALDAYEQYF.

This clonotype was seen ten or more times. The chain recombines TRBV7-3 with TRBJ1-2; D gene ambiguous. CDR1 SGHTA and CDR2 FQGTGA come from the germline V gene. CDR3 length: 13 amino acids. With 3 bases removed from V and 5 bases from J, the gap between germline ends came to 10 bases. CDR3 sequence (DNA): TGTGCCAGCAGCTTGAACGGCGGGTATGGCTACACCTTC. It is translated as CASSLNGGYGYTF.

This clonotype was seen at least ten times. The chain recombines TRBV12-3 or TRBV12-4 with TRBJ2-7; D tentatively fits TRBD1 or TRBD2 (5 bases each). This CDR3 has 13 residues. Trimming shortened V by 5 bases and J by 5 bases, and 13 bases separated the two germline ends. CDR3 sequence (DNA): TGTGCCAGCAGTCTTTCAGGGACCGACGAGCAGTACTTC. This codes for CASSLSGTDEQYF.

This clonotype appeared many times. The chain links TRBV9 to TRBJ2-7, with 7 positions matching TRBD1. The CDR3 extends over 14 amino acids. Germline loops: CDR1 SGDLS, CDR2 YYNGEE. The junction had 2 bases not matched to a gene; V was cut back by 0 bases and J by 2 bases. CDR3: CASSVGQGPYEQYF. Here the CDR3 DNA reads TGTGCCAGCAGCGTAGGACAGGGTCCCTACGAGCAGTACTTC. Full variable domain (remainder filled in from reference TRBV9 and TRBJ2-7): DSGVTQTPKHLITATGQRVTLRCSPRSGDLSVYWYQQSLDQGLQFLIQYYNGEERAKGNILERFSAQQFPDLHSELNLSSLELGDSALYFCASSVGQGPYEQYFGPGTRLTVT.

This clonotype was seen ten or more times. Germline and junction disagree at one end, which may indicate a read error. In nucleotides, the CDR3 is TGTGCCACCGGCAGAGATCGTACAACCTACGAGCAGTACTTC. This translates into CATGRDRTTYEQYF. The chain carries TRBV15 and TRBJ2-7; the D is unclear. The CDR3 is made up of 14 amino acids. Germline assignment: CDR1 LNHNV and CDR2 YYDKDF (reference sequence).

This clonotype has a count of ten or more. In nucleotides, the CDR3 is TGTGCCACCAGCAGCCCCGGGACTAGCGGGGGGAGAGGCACCGGGGAGCTGTTTTTT. Amino acids: CATSSPGTSGGRGTGELFF. The rearrangement joins TRBV15 to TRBJ2-2; 15 bases fit TRBD2. The germline CDR1 and CDR2 sequences are LNHNV and YYDKDF (reference sequence). The CDR3 sequence is 19 residues long. J was trimmed by 4 bases and V by 3 bases; bases with no gene match: 9.

This clonotype was recorded at least ten times. The CDR3 coding sequence is TGTGCCAGCAGTCGGACAATCGGCCAAGAGACCCAGTACTTC. Protein product: CASSRTIGQETQYF. The chain uses TRBV12-3 or TRBV12-4 and TRBJ2-5, with a weak D call TRBD1 (5 bases). CDR3 length equals 14 residues. V was clipped by 5 bases and J by 1 base, with 11 bases between them.

Ten or more counts support this clonotype. This chain connects TRBV6-5 to TRBJ2-4, with D tentatively TRBD2 (6 bases). This CDR3 contains 16 residues. Per the germline V gene, CDR1 is MNHEY and CDR2 is SVGAGI. V was cut by 0 bases and J by 0 bases, with 9 bases left in between. CDR3 protein: CASSYSGTLAKNIQYF. CDR3 DNA sequence: TGTGCCAGCAGTTACTCCGGGACTCTAGCCAAAAACATTCAGTACTTC.